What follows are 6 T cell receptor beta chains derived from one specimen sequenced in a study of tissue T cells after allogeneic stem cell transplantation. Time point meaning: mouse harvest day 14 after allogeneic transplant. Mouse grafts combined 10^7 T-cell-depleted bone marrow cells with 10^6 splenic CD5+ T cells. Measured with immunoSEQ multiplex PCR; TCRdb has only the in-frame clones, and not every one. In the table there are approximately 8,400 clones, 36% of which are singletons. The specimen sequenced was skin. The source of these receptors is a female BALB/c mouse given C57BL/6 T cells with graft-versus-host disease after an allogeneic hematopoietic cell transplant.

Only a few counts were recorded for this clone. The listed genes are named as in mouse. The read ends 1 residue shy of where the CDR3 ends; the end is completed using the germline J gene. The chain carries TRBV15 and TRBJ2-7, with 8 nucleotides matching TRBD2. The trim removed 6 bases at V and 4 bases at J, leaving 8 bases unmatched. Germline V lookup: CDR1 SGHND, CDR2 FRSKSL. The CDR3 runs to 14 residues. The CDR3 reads CASSRPGGPYEQYF. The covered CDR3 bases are TGTGCCAGCAGCCGACCTGGGGGGCCATATGAACAGTAC.

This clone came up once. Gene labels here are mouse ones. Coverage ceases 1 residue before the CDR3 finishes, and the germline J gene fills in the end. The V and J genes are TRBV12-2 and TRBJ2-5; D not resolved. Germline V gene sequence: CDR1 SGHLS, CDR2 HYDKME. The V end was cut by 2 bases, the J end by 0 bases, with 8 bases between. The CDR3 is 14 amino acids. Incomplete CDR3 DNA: TGTGCCAGCTCTCCAACAATTAACCAAGACACCCAGTAC. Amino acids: CASSPTINQDTQY. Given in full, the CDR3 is CASSPTINQDTQYF.

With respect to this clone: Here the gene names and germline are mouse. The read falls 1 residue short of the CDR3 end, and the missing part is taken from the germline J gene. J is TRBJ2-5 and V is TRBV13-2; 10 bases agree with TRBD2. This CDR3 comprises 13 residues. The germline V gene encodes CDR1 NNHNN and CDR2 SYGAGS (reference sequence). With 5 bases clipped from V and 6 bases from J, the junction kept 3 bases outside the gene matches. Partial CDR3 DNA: TGTGCCAGCGGGGACTGGGGGATGGACACCCAGTAC. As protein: CASGDWGMDTQY. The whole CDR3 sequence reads CASGDWGMDTQYF.

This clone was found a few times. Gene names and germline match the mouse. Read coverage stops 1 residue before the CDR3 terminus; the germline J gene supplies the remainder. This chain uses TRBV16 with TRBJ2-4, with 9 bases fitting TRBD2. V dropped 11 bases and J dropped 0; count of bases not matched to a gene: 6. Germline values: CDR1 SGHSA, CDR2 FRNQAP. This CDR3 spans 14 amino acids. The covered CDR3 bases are TGTGCACGGGGCTGGGGGGGGAGTCAAAACACCTTGTAC. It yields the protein CARGWGGSQNTLY. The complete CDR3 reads CARGWGGSQNTLYF.

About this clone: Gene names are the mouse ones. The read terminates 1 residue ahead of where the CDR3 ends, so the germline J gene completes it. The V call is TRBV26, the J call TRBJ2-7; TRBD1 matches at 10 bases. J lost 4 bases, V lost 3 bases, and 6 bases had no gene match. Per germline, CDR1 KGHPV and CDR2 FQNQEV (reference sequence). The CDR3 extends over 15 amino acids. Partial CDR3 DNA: TGTGCCAGCAGTCTTCCCGGACAGGGGGGTTATGAACAGTAC. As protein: CASSLPGQGGYEQY. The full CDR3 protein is CASSLPGQGGYEQYF.

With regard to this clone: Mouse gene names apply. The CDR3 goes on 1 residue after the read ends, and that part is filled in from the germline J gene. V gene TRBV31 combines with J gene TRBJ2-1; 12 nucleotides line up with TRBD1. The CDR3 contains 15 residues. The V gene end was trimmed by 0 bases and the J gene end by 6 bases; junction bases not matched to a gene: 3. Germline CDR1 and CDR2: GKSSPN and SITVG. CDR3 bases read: TGTGCCTGGAGTCTCCGGGACAGGGGGCTTGCTGAGCAGTTC. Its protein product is CAWSLRDRGLAEQF. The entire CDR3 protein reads CAWSLRDRGLAEQFF.